One sample yielded the 28 T cell receptor beta chains listed below, sequenced in a study of cytomegalovirus exposure and HLA in healthy donors. A multiplex PCR was run with 60 Vbeta primers and 13 Jbeta primers. Assay used: immunoSEQ multiplex PCR; TCRdb lists only in-frame clones, some missing. The top ten hold about 2.3% of the sample, which has 100,000 to 140,000 clones, approximately 76% seen once. Material for sequencing was PBMCs. Source of these receptors: a man aged 18 to 30 in good health and CMV-seronegative.

The genes are TRBV7-9 and TRBJ1-1, with D perhaps TRBD1 (5 bases). V lost 4 bases, J lost 1 base, and 10 bases lay in between. The germline gives CDR1 SEHNR, CDR2 FQNEAQ (reference sequence). This CDR3 has 14 amino acids. In DNA, the CDR3 is TGTGCCAGCAGCTCGGGACTTACGAACACTGAAGCTTTCTTT. Amino acids: CASSSGLTNTEAFF.

This chain's CDR3 is CASRRTGMITEAFF. CDR3 sequence (DNA): TGTGCCAGCAGACGAACAGGGATGATCACTGAAGCTTTCTTT. This chain uses TRBV28 with TRBJ1-1; D possibly corresponds to TRBD1 (6 bases). V was shortened by 6 bases and J by 4 bases, with 15 bases between the two germline ends. Per germline, CDR1 MDHEN and CDR2 SYDVKM. This CDR3 comprises 14 residues.

This clone was recorded only once. In DNA, the CDR3 is TGTGCCAGCAGCTCCCGCGGTAGCGAGCAGTACTTC. Protein product: CASSSRGSEQYF. The V call is TRBV7-2, the J call TRBJ2-7; D is ambiguous. The CDR3 runs 12 residues. V lost 4 bases and J lost 6, with 10 bases in between. Germline CDR1 is SGHTA and CDR2 is FQGNSA.

The chain carries TRBV19 and TRBJ2-3, with a possible D match to TRBD2 (5 bases). Trimming shortened V by 8 bases and J by 8 bases, and 8 bases separated the two germline ends. This CDR3 is built from 10 residues. In germline, CDR1 is LNHDA, CDR2 SQIVND (reference sequence). CDR3 amino acids: CASSGVTQYF. The CDR3, as DNA: TGTGCCAGTTCCGGGGTTACGCAGTATTTT.

J is TRBJ2-1 and V is TRBV5-5; 8 bases map to TRBD2. This CDR3 is 15 amino acids long. With V trimmed by 4 bases and J by 2 bases, 5 bases remained unmatched. CDR1 is SGHKS, CDR2 YYEKEE, per germline (reference sequence). The CDR3 sequence is CASSTTGGPYNEQFF. The CDR3 bases are TGTGCCAGCAGCACCACGGGGGGGCCCTACAATGAGCAGTTCTTC.

This sequence joins TRBV4-3 and TRBJ2-7, with D maybe TRBD1 (5 bases). CDR1 is LGHNA and CDR2 is YSLEER in the germline V gene. Between the trimmed V and J ends, which lost 1 base and 6 bases, there was a span of 16 bases. This CDR3 comprises 15 residues. The CDR3 loop is CASSQAASGNIEQYF. CDR3 coding DNA: TGCGCCAGCAGCCAAGCGGCCTCAGGGAACATCGAGCAGTACTTC.

V and J are TRBV5-1 and TRBJ2-2; 9 nucleotides match TRBD2. CDR1 and CDR2 (germline): SGHRS, YFSETQ. Unmatched junction bases numbered 7, after V lost 3 bases and J lost 4 bases. CDR3 length: 16 amino acids. In nucleotides, the CDR3 is TGCGCCAGCAGCTGGACTACTAGCGGGTCCACCGGGGAGCTGTTTTTT. Protein sequence: CASSWTTSGSTGELFF.

As to this clone: The germline gene is not matched at one end of the junction; a read error may be the cause. This sequence joins TRBV7-8 and TRBJ1-2, with D hard to call. Germline lookup yields CDR1 SGHVS and CDR2 FQNEAQ. The length of the CDR3 is 15 residues. The chain's CDR3 is CASSPLIYPNYGYPF. The CDR3 DNA is TGTGCCAGCAGCCCATTGATATACCCAAACTATGGCTACCCCTTC.

The chain uses TRBV5-4 and TRBJ2-2; TRBD2 agrees at 10 bases. CDR1 is SGHNT and CDR2 is YYREEE in the germline V gene (reference sequence). This CDR3 is built from 16 residues. The V segment lost 4 bases and the J segment 0 bases; nucleotides outside the gene matches: 3. This CDR3 reads CASSGTSGTNTGELFF. CDR3 in DNA: TGTGCCAGCAGCGGAACTAGCGGGACGAACACCGGGGAGCTGTTTTTT.

The rearrangement links TRBV6-5 to TRBJ1-1; D may be TRBD1 (6 bases). V lost 6 bases and J 3 bases, leaving 14 bases between the germline ends. CDR3 length: 14 amino acids. Germline CDR1 MNHEY, CDR2 SVGAGI. Here the CDR3 reads CASRGLGADTEAFF. CDR3 coding DNA: TGTGCCAGCAGAGGGTTGGGGGCGGACACTGAAGCTTTCTTT.

The chain combines TRBV14 with TRBJ1-6; D call uncertain. Germline assignment: CDR1 SGHDN and CDR2 FVKESK. V dropped 1 base and J dropped 10 bases, with 11 bases sitting between them. This CDR3 has 14 residues. The CDR3 spells CASSQVSRESPLHF. The CDR3 DNA is TGTGCCAGCAGCCAAGTGTCTAGGGAGTCACCCCTCCACTTT.

V usage is TRBV6-1 and J usage is TRBJ1-2; tentative D call: TRBD1 (5 bases). V gave up 2 bases and J gave up 11 bases, with 15 bases separating them. Germline V gene lookup returns CDR1 MNHNS and CDR2 SASEGT. The CDR3 length is 13 residues. DNA for the CDR3: TGTGCCAGCAGTGAACGGGGCCGGGGGGAATACACCTTC. Protein sequence: CASSERGRGEYTF.

This sequence joins TRBV19 and TRBJ1-6; D possibly corresponds to TRBD1 (6 bases). This CDR3 spans 16 amino acids. V dropped 6 bases and J dropped 0 bases, with 12 bases sitting between them. Germline loops: CDR1 LNHDA, CDR2 SQIVND (reference sequence). CDR3 DNA: TGTGCCAGTAGGGGGGCAGGGAGCTCCTATAATTCACCCCTCCACTTT. Its translation is CASRGAGSSYNSPLHF. Full variable domain (outside the CDR3, taken from reference TRBV19 and TRBJ1-6): DGGITQSPKYLFRKEGQNVTLSCEQNLNHDAMYWYRQDPGQGLRLIYYSQIVNDFQKGDIAEGYSVSREKKESFPLTVTSAQKNPTAFYLCASRGAGSSYNSPLHFGNGTRLTVT.

V and J are TRBV14 and TRBJ2-7; D gene unclear. The germline CDR1 and CDR2 sequences are SGHDN and FVKESK. The CDR3 spans 14 residues. V shed 2 bases and J shed 1 base, with 9 bases lying between them. In DNA form, the CDR3 reads TGTGCCAGCAGCCAAAATCGAGGATCCTACGAGCAGTACTTC. Translated, it gives CASSQNRGSYEQYF. The full variable domain, rest sourced from reference TRBV14 and TRBJ2-7, is EAGVTQFPSHSVIEKGQTVTLRCDPISGHDNLYWYRRVMGKEIKFLLHFVKESKQDESGMPNNRFLAERTGGTYSTLKVQPAELEDSGVYFCASSQNRGSYEQYFGPGTRLTVT.

This clone ranks as medium-sized. In DNA form, the CDR3 reads TGTGCCAGCAGTGAAGAGTGGACAGTCAATCAGCCCCAGCATTTT. Encoded protein: CASSEEWTVNQPQHF. V and J are TRBV6-1 and TRBJ1-5, with D perhaps TRBD1 (6 bases). Trimming took 1 base from V and 3 from J, leaving 10 bases between them. The CDR3 consists of 15 residues. The germline V gene has CDR1 MNHNS and CDR2 SASEGT.

This chain links TRBV11-2 with TRBJ2-7, with 10 bases identical to TRBD1. Trimming at V came to 5 bases and at J to 3 bases, leaving 16 bases not matched to a gene. Germline V gene lookup returns CDR1 SGHAT and CDR2 FQNNGV. CDR3 size: 18 residues. This chain's CDR3 is CASSPVRGQGNLFYEQYF. The CDR3 region has the DNA TGTGCCAGCAGCCCCGTCCGGGGACAGGGGAATCTTTTCTACGAGCAGTACTTC.

On this clone: At one of its ends the junction is not consistent with the germline gene, which may arise from a read error. The rearrangement links TRBV29-1 to TRBJ1-2, with D hard to call. The CDR3 totals 12 residues. The V gene's germline CDR1 is SQVTM and CDR2 ANQGSEA. The CDR3: CSAKRRGDGYPF. In DNA, the CDR3 is TGCAGCGCCAAACGACGCGGAGATGGCTACCCCTTC. Variable domain in full (rest from reference TRBV29-1 and TRBJ1-2): SAVISQKPSRDICQRGTSLTIQCQVDSQVTMMFWYRQQPGQSLTLIATANQGSEATYESGFVIDKFPISRPNLTFSTLTVSNMSPEDSSIYLCSAKRRGDGYPFGSGTRLTVV.

V usage is TRBV4-3 and J usage is TRBJ2-5; weak D call: TRBD2 (6 bases). V lost 3 bases and J 5 bases, leaving 13 bases between the germline ends. The CDR3 runs 14 residues. In germline, CDR1 is LGHNA, CDR2 YSLEER. The CDR3 is CASSQEGPGETQYF. The CDR3 region has the DNA TGCGCCAGCAGCCAGGAGGGGCCCGGGGAGACCCAGTACTTC.

The J gene is TRBJ2-6, the V gene TRBV2; D may be TRBD1 (6 bases). V was trimmed by 5 bases and J by 1 base, leaving 21 bases between them. The CDR3 has 19 amino acids. Germline V gene sequence: CDR1 SNHLY, CDR2 FYNNEI. CDR3 loop: CASSFYGAPGTSGANVLTF. CDR3 in DNA: TGTGCCAGCAGTTTCTACGGGGCTCCCGGGACATCTGGGGCCAACGTCCTGACTTTC.

The chain uses TRBV6-6 and TRBJ2-3; weak D call: TRBD2 (7 bases). Germline loops: CDR1 MNHNY, CDR2 SVGAGI (reference sequence). Trimming left V 4 bases short and J 4 bases short, with 15 bases between. The CDR3 consists of 15 residues. CDR3 in amino acids: CASSSEAGAPDTQYF. Here the CDR3 DNA reads TGTGCCAGCAGTTCGGAGGCGGGGGCCCCAGATACGCAGTATTTT.

This sequence joins TRBV9 and TRBJ2-3; 8 bases are a match to TRBD2. This CDR3 comprises 17 residues. V was pared by 3 bases and J by 0 bases, with 9 bases of the junction left unmatched. Germline CDR1 and CDR2: SGDLS and YYNGEE. The CDR3, as DNA: TGTGCCAGCAGCGGCAGGCGGGGGGCTTCTAGCACAGATACGCAGTATTTT. Amino acids: CASSGRRGASSTDTQYF.

V usage is TRBV6-5 and J usage is TRBJ2-1; D call uncertain. This CDR3 is built from 11 residues. The germline CDR1 and CDR2 sequences are MNHEY and SVGAGI. The ends were cut back, 4 bases at V and 8 bases at J, with 6 bases in the middle. The CDR3 region is CASSSVHEQFF. As DNA, the CDR3 is TGTGCCAGCAGTTCGGTCCATGAGCAGTTCTTC.

This chain connects TRBV5-1 to TRBJ2-6; 7 bases fit TRBD2. Germline CDR1 SGHRS, CDR2 YFSETQ. CDR3 length: 15 residues. With V trimmed by 7 bases and J by 4 bases, 8 bases remained unmatched. In nucleotides, the CDR3 is TGCGCCAGCCTGCCCGGGGGGTACGGGGCCAACGTCCTGACTTTC. Translating it yields CASLPGGYGANVLTF.

This sequence joins TRBV1 and TRBJ1-1; the D call in the table, TRBD1, was not verified against the DNA. TRBV1 is listed as a pseudogene. The CDR3 sequence is 14 residues long. In nucleotides, the CDR3 is TGCACCAGCAGCCAAACCACAGGGCCCCGGGGTGCTTTCTTT. Translating it yields CTSSQTTGPRGAFF.

The chain links TRBV2 to TRBJ2-7, with 9 nucleotides matching TRBD1. The CDR3 has 14 residues. Germline V gene data show CDR1 as SNHLY and CDR2 as FYNNEI. J gave up 5 bases and V 6 bases, and 8 bases lay outside the gene matches. The CDR3 DNA is TGTGCCAGCAGGACGGGGACAGGGCTGGACGAGCAGTACTTC. It specifies CASRTGTGLDEQYF.

The gene calls are TRBV6-5 and TRBJ2-5, with D unclear. This CDR3 is built from 14 residues. Germline loops: CDR1 MNHEY, CDR2 SVGAGI. V was shortened by 2 bases and J by 4 bases, with 11 bases between the two germline ends. The CDR3 is CASSYRQPGETQYF. The CDR3 DNA sequence: TGTGCCAGCAGTTACCGGCAGCCAGGAGAGACCCAGTACTTC.

The gene calls are TRBV7-8 and TRBJ2-1; perhaps TRBD2 as D (5 bases). V was pared by 5 bases and J by 0 bases, with 11 bases between. CDR3 length: 15 amino acids. CDR1 and CDR2 (germline): SGHVS, FQNEAQ. The DNA for the CDR3 is TGTGCCAGCAGCCCTCCGGGGATCTCCTACAATGAGCAGTTCTTC. Translated: CASSPPGISYNEQFF. Drawing the rest from reference TRBV7-8 and TRBJ2-1, the complete variable domain is GAGVSQSPRYKVAKRGQDVALRCDPISGHVSLFWYQQALGQGPEFLTYFQNEAQLDKSGLPSDRFFAERPEGSVSTLKIQRTQQEDSAVYLCASSPPGISYNEQFFGPGTRLTVL.

The J gene is TRBJ2-2, the V gene TRBV10-3, with TRBD2 as a possible D gene (6 bases). The germline CDR1 and CDR2 sequences are ENHRY and SYGVKD. This CDR3 comprises 12 residues. Deletions cut 7 bases from V and 6 bases from J, with 9 bases between. The CDR3 region is CAIMGTAGELFF. CDR3 sequence (DNA): TGTGCCATCATGGGGACTGCCGGGGAGCTGTTTTTT.